This T cell receptor beta chain was sequenced for a study of blood T cell repertoires in COVID-19. Study as a whole: Sites in the United States, Italy and Spain provided acute and convalescent COVID-19 samples. PBMCs, B-cell-depleted T cells, or T cells provided the cDNA or gDNA that made up the material.

Profiling relied on immunoSEQ multiplex PCR, and the TCRdb table lists in-frame clones only, not all of them. The sample has approximately 120,000 clones, 85% seen once; the top ten hold 27%. This CDR3 region has 14 residues. CDR1 and CDR2 from the germline V gene are SNHLY and FYNNEI. Trimming cost V 0 bases and J 4 bases; bases outside gene matches: 2. Sequences were obtained from peripheral blood. This chain uses TRBV2 with TRBJ1-2; TRBD1 matches at 7 bases. The TCR sequence derives from a woman older than 75 with acute or convalescent COVID-19. The CDR3 DNA reads as TGTGCCAGCAGTGAAGCAGGGGGCCGCTATGGCTACACCTTC. This codes for CASSEAGGRYGYTF. The full variable domain, with the rest looked up from reference TRBV2 and TRBJ1-2, is EPEVTQTPSHQVTQMGQEVILRCVPISNHLYFYWYRQILGQKVEFLVSFYNNEISEKSEIFDDQFSVERPDGSNFTLKIRSTKLEDSAMYFCASSEAGGRYGYTFGSGTRLTVV.